This entry lists 4 T cell receptor beta chains sequenced from one sample in a study of control samples from healthy donors and cancer patients. TCRdb's table, derived via immunoSEQ multiplex PCR, lists solely in-frame clones and lacks some. The table lists 65,000 to 85,000 clones, over 75% of them singletons. Sequenced input: PBMCs. These receptor sequences come from a woman aged 45-65 years with head and neck cancer.

The chain links TRBV28 to TRBJ2-4; D is possibly TRBD1 or TRBD2 (5 bases each). CDR3 length: 16 amino acids. The V gene lost 6 bases and the J gene lost 7 bases, with 22 bases spanning the gap. Germline loops: CDR1 MDHEN, CDR2 SYDVKM. The CDR3 is CASSPSPGAMGNIQYF. CDR3 nucleotide sequence: TGTGCCAGCAGCCCCAGTCCCGGGGCGATGGGGAACATTCAGTACTTC.

The chain carries TRBV5-4 and TRBJ2-1; D not resolved. Trimming pared 4 bases from V and 0 bases from J, leaving 5 bases between. The CDR3 totals 13 residues. The germline gives CDR1 SGHNT, CDR2 YYREEE (reference sequence). CDR3 DNA: TGTGCCAGCAGCAAAATCTCCTACAATGAGCAGTTCTTC. Its protein product is CASSKISYNEQFF.

The table lists this clone with a count of one. In DNA form, the CDR3 reads TGTGCCAGCAGTCCCAGGGTGCCAGGGGGCGTTGAGCAGTTCTTC. Protein product: CASSPRVPGGVEQFF. This rearrangement joins TRBV2 to TRBJ2-1, with TRBD1 matching 8 bases. This CDR3 contains 15 residues. V shed 5 bases, J shed 9 bases, and the junction held 12 bases outside the gene matches. CDR1 and CDR2 (germline): SNHLY, FYNNEI.

This clone was seen only once. Here the CDR3 DNA reads TGTGCCAGCAGTAAAGACTTGGGTACGCAGTATTTT. Encoded protein: CASSKDLGTQYF. The V call is TRBV6-6, the J call TRBJ2-3; no definite D call. Deletions cut 5 bases from V and 8 bases from J, with 11 bases between. The CDR3 consists of 12 residues. Germline CDR1 reads MNHNY; CDR2 reads SVGAGI (reference sequence).